Listed below are T cell receptor beta chains from one sample, sequenced in a study of cytomegalovirus exposure and HLA in healthy donors. The table came from immunoSEQ multiplex PCR; TCRdb's copy has only in-frame clones and leaves some out. The sample contains about 110,000 clones, around 87% of which appear only once. Sequencing was carried out using PBMCs. All receptors derive from a middle-aged man in good health and CMV-seronegative. Each CDR3 is given with its conserved first and last residue. The D gene is left open where the match is weak. Clone size is stated in some rows and not others, as once, few, many or a class when expanded.

abundance: NA
j_gene: TRBJ1-6
v_gene: TRBV28
d_gene: TRBD1
CDR3nt: TGTGCCAGCAGGGGGACAGGAGATAATTCACCCCTCCACTTT
CDR3aa: CASRGTGDNSPLHF

abundance: NA
j_gene: TRBJ1-1
v_gene: TRBV6-5
d_gene: NA
CDR3nt: TGTGCCAGCAGTTACTCGAACCAGGGGAGGAACACTGAAGCTTTCTTT
CDR3aa: CASSYSNQGRNTEAFF

abundance: NA
j_gene: TRBJ2-1
v_gene: TRBV2
d_gene: NA
CDR3nt: TGTGCCAGCAGGACTAGCAGAGGAGGGGGGCAGTTCTTC
CDR3aa: CASRTSRGGGQFF

abundance: NA
j_gene: TRBJ1-2
v_gene: TRBV2
d_gene: TRBD1
CDR3nt: TGTGCCAGCAGTTTACAGGGGAACTATGGCTACACCTTC
CDR3aa: CASSLQGNYGYTF

abundance: NA
j_gene: TRBJ1-1
v_gene: TRBV19
d_gene: TRBD1
CDR3nt: TGTGCCAGTTCTCAAAGGGGACAGGGGGCTGCTTTCTTT
CDR3aa: CASSQRGQGAAFF

abundance: once
j_gene: TRBJ1-1
v_gene: TRBV14
d_gene: NA
CDR3nt: TGTGCCAGCAGCCAAGAAGGGTCTAGGGGAGCTTTCTTT
CDR3aa: CASSQEGSRGAFF

abundance: NA
j_gene: TRBJ2-7
v_gene: TRBV6-5
d_gene: TRBD2
CDR3nt: TGTGCCAGCACCCCTAGCGGGGGGGCCTACGAGCAGTACTTC
CDR3aa: CASTPSGGAYEQYF

abundance: NA
j_gene: TRBJ1-3
v_gene: TRBV2
d_gene: TRBD1
CDR3nt: TGTGCCAGCAGCGATTACAGGGGAGTCTCTGGAAACACCATATATTTT
CDR3aa: CASSDYRGVSGNTIYF

abundance: NA
j_gene: TRBJ2-5
v_gene: TRBV6-1
d_gene: TRBD1
CDR3nt: TGTGCCAGCAGTGTCGACAGGGGGCCAGAGACCCAGTACTTC
CDR3aa: CASSVDRGPETQYF

abundance: NA
j_gene: TRBJ1-1
v_gene: TRBV6-6
d_gene: TRBD1
CDR3nt: TGTGCCAGCCACCATCCGAGACAGGGTCGAACTGAAGCTTTCTTT
CDR3aa: CASHHPRQGRTEAFF

abundance: NA
j_gene: TRBJ2-5
v_gene: TRBV6-6
d_gene: TRBD2
CDR3nt: TGTGCCAGCAGTTACGGACTAGCGGGGAACCAAGAGACCCAGTACTTC
CDR3aa: CASSYGLAGNQETQYF

abundance: NA
j_gene: TRBJ1-1
v_gene: TRBV6-1
d_gene: TRBD1
CDR3nt: TGTGCCAGCAGTGAAACTCCAGGGGGTATTACTTTCTTT
CDR3aa: CASSETPGGITFF

abundance: NA
j_gene: TRBJ2-3
v_gene: TRBV13
d_gene: TRBD1
CDR3nt: TGTGCCAGCAGCCCCCGGCGACAGGGGCGGCCAGATACGCAGTATTTT
CDR3aa: CASSPRRQGRPDTQYF

abundance: NA
j_gene: TRBJ2-1
v_gene: TRBV5-4
d_gene: TRBD1
CDR3nt: TGTGCCAGCAGCATCACCTCCGGGACAGGGCACAATGAGCAGTTCTTC
CDR3aa: CASSITSGTGHNEQFF

abundance: NA
j_gene: TRBJ2-7
v_gene: TRBV5-4
d_gene: TRBD1
CDR3nt: TGTGCCAGCAGCTCTACAGGGGGGACCTACGAGCAGTACTTC
CDR3aa: CASSSTGGTYEQYF

abundance: NA
j_gene: TRBJ1-1
v_gene: TRBV5-5
d_gene: NA
CDR3nt: TGTGCCAGCAGTCGGTTAACCTCCGTGAACACTGAAGCTTTCTTT
CDR3aa: CASSRLTSVNTEAFF

abundance: NA
j_gene: TRBJ1-1
v_gene: TRBV10-3
d_gene: TRBD1
CDR3nt: TGTGCCATCAGTGAGTCACCGATTCGGACAGGGGCTGAAGCTTTCTTT
CDR3aa: CAISESPIRTGAEAFF

abundance: NA
j_gene: TRBJ2-7
v_gene: TRBV15
d_gene: TRBD1
CDR3nt: TGTGCCACCAGAGGGACAGGGACGTTGTACGAGCAGTACTTC
CDR3aa: CATRGTGTLYEQYF

abundance: NA
j_gene: TRBJ1-4
v_gene: TRBV7-6
d_gene: NA
CDR3nt: TGTGCCAGCAGAAGTCAAGGACAGATGAATGAAAAACTGTTTTTT
CDR3aa: CASRSQGQMNEKLFF

abundance: NA
j_gene: TRBJ2-3
v_gene: TRBV6-5
d_gene: TRBD2
CDR3nt: TGTGCCAGCAGTTGGAGCGGGGGGGCCGCAGATACGCAGTATTTT
CDR3aa: CASSWSGGAADTQYF